The clone carrying this TCR beta chain showed up many times. Its antigen remains unknown. The data belong to a study of spatial heterogeneity in lung cancer. Findings of the study overall: About 7.7% of tumor T cells for alpha chains and less than 15% for beta chains were estimated to be covered. The study found that expanded intratumoral alpha and beta TCR counts tracked tumor mutation counts.

Indicated time point: sample taken at primary tumor resection. Sequencing of whole RNA from tumor, nontumor lung or frozen PBMC involved no sorting. This CDR3 has 13 residues. V was cut by 2 bases and J by 5 bases, with 7 bases left in between. Every TCR cDNA molecule bore its own unique molecular identifier. TCRdb reprocessed the 5' RACE reads via MiXCR and lists one record per CDR3 protein. Of 7,500 to 9,500 distinct CDR3 sequences in the sample, about 6% are singletons; the top ten hold 20% to 25%. The sequencing used lung tumor tissue, collected at surgery. The TCR comes from a female donor with early-stage non-small cell lung cancer. The J gene is TRBJ2-1, the V gene TRBV12-3 or TRBV12-4; unclear D gene. The CDR3 region is CASSLRGNNEQFF. The CDR3 coding sequence is TGTGCCAGCAGTTTAAGAGGAAACAATGAGCAGTTCTTC.